The present entry profiles one TCR beta chain with its context. The data originate from a study of cytomegalovirus exposure and HLA in healthy donors. Germline V gives CDR1 SGHVS, CDR2 FNYEAQ. This CDR3 is 16 amino acids long. The V gene end was trimmed by 5 bases and the J gene end by 1 base; junction bases not matched to a gene: 7. Both 60 Vbeta primers and 13 Jbeta primers went into the PCR. Per the original data handling: In a later analysis, some 10 million of some 80 million unique beta chains occurred in at least two donors. Profiling relied on immunoSEQ multiplex PCR, and the TCRdb table lists in-frame clones only, not all of them. V and J calls and clone size follow that table, whereas D and trimming were derived from the DNA. The sample includes about 100,000 clones, around 82% of them seen just once.

Sequencing input: PBMCs. The source is a woman aged 45-59 years in good health and CMV-seropositive. This chain links TRBV7-6 with TRBJ2-2; TRBD1 aligns across 7 bases. Here the CDR3 reads CASSIPTGENTGELFF. The CDR3 DNA reads as TGTGCCAGCAGCATCCCCACAGGGGAGAACACCGGGGAGCTGTTTTTT.